Below are 26 T cell receptor beta chains sequenced from a single sample in a study of T cells after yellow fever vaccination. TCRdb processed the 5' RACE reads anew with MiXCR; each CDR3 protein has one entry. The data contain some 560,000 distinct CDR3 sequences, less than 20% of them singletons. The specimen comprised PBMCs, sampled 5 days after the first yellow fever vaccination. The source is a man between 18 and 29 years old who received the YFV17D yellow fever vaccine.

This clonotype was seen only once. V gene TRBV9 combines with J gene TRBJ2-2; D is possibly TRBD1 (6 bases). Per the germline V gene, CDR1 is SGDLS and CDR2 is YYNGEE. The V end lost 0 bases, the J end lost 2 bases, and 14 bases lay between the germline ends. CDR3 length: 17 residues. CDR3 nucleotides: TGTGCCAGCAGCGTAGGGGCAACAGGGCTCAACACCGGGGAGCTGTTTTTT. Translating it yields CASSVGATGLNTGELFF. Complete variable domain (other parts from reference TRBV9 and TRBJ2-2): DSGVTQTPKHLITATGQRVTLRCSPRSGDLSVYWYQQSLDQGLQFLIQYYNGEERAKGNILERFSAQQFPDLHSELNLSSLELGDSALYFCASSVGATGLNTGELFFGEGSRLTVL.

In the case of this clonotype: Germline and junction disagree at one end, which may indicate a read error. The J gene is TRBJ2-5, the V gene TRBV23-1; TRBD1 or TRBD2 may be the D gene (5 bases each). TRBV23-1 is an ORF, and what it does is uncertain. The CDR3 extends over 13 amino acids. The CDR3 protein is CASSQRDHETQYF. The CDR3 DNA follows: TGCGCCAGCAGTCAACGGGACCACGAGACCCAGTACTTC.

There are a few counts of this clonotype. The chain is built from TRBV6-1 and TRBJ1-4; no clear D. Trimming pared 9 bases from V and 4 bases from J, leaving 12 bases between. Germline assignment: CDR1 MNHNS and CDR2 SASEGT. This CDR3 spans 13 amino acids. CDR3 region: CASVSAVNEKLFF. The CDR3 nucleotides are TGTGCCAGTGTCAGCGCCGTTAATGAAAAACTGTTTTTT.

This clonotype occurred a few times. The V call is TRBV7-9, the J call TRBJ1-6, with 7 bases fitting TRBD1. The V gene end was trimmed by 4 bases and the J gene end by 8 bases; junction bases not matched to a gene: 5. The V gene's germline CDR1 is SEHNR and CDR2 FQNEAQ (reference sequence). This CDR3 spans 14 amino acids. The chain's CDR3 is CASSWTGKDSPLHF. DNA of the CDR3: TGTGCCAGCAGCTGGACAGGAAAGGATTCACCCCTCCACTTT.

The table lists this clonotype with a few counts. The genes are TRBV5-1 and TRBJ1-4; tentatively, D is TRBD1 (6 bases). Germline V CDR1 and CDR2: SGHRS, YFSETQ. There are 12 residues in the CDR3. V gave up 7 bases and J gave up 7 bases, with 11 bases separating them. The CDR3 loop reads CASRLTGEKLFF. CDR3 nucleotides: TGCGCCAGCCGCCTGACAGGTGAAAAACTGTTTTTT.

The V call is TRBV7-6, the J call TRBJ1-2; perhaps TRBD1 as D (6 bases). Trimming took 3 bases from V and 8 from J, leaving 13 bases between them. Germline-derived CDR1 and CDR2 are SGHVS and FNYEAQ. The CDR3 has 13 residues. CDR3: CASSLGRGKGYTF. Here the CDR3 DNA reads TGTGCCAGCAGCTTGGGCAGGGGCAAGGGCTACACCTTC.

This clonotype has a count of ten or more. The rearrangement joins TRBV5-1 to TRBJ1-1; 7 bases fit TRBD1. This CDR3 is 15 amino acids long. V lost 4 bases and J lost 0; bases outside the gene matches: 6. Germline assignment: CDR1 SGHRS and CDR2 YFSETQ. The CDR3 DNA reads as TGCGCCAGCAGCCTGCCGGGACAGATGAACACTGAAGCTTTCTTT. Translation gives CASSLPGQMNTEAFF.

The chain links TRBV4-1 to TRBJ1-6; 7 nucleotides agree with TRBD1. Germline V gene data show CDR1 as MGHRA and CDR2 as YSYEKL. V was pared by 4 bases and J by 8 bases, with 8 bases of the junction left unmatched. This CDR3 is built from 15 residues. The CDR3: CASSREDRVDSPLHF. CDR3 sequence (DNA): TGCGCCAGCAGCCGGGAAGACAGGGTGGATTCACCCCTCCACTTT.

This clonotype was seen a few times. The V gene is TRBV27, the J gene TRBJ2-5; TRBD1 aligns across 10 bases. This CDR3 has 15 residues. Per the germline V gene, CDR1 is MNHEY and CDR2 is SMNVEV (reference sequence). V lost 6 bases, J lost 4 bases, and 8 bases stayed unmatched. The CDR3 reads CASRRGQGNGETQYF. Here the CDR3 DNA reads TGTGCCAGCAGGCGGGGACAGGGGAATGGAGAGACCCAGTACTTC.

The J gene is TRBJ2-7, the V gene TRBV5-1; perhaps D is TRBD1 or TRBD2 (5 bases each). The CDR3 totals 14 residues. V was shortened by 4 bases and J by 2 bases, with 13 bases between the two germline ends. Germline-derived CDR1 and CDR2 are SGHRS and YFSETQ. CDR3 amino acids: CASSVAGAAYEQYV. The CDR3 coding sequence is TGCGCCAGCAGCGTGGCCGGGGCGGCCTACGAGCAGTACGTC.

The chain has TRBV20-1 and TRBJ1-2, with a possible D match to TRBD1 (6 bases). The CDR3 extends over 13 amino acids. The V end was cut by 3 bases, the J end by 7 bases, with 15 bases between. The V gene's germline CDR1 is DFQATT and CDR2 SNEGSKA (reference sequence). The DNA of the CDR3 is TGCAGTGCTAGTCCCCAGGGGCTCCCTGGCTACACCTTC. It specifies CSASPQGLPGYTF.

The J gene is TRBJ2-3, the V gene TRBV5-5, with 11 bases aligning to TRBD2. The V gene's germline CDR1 is SGHKS and CDR2 YYEKEE (reference sequence). The CDR3 sequence is 14 residues long. Losses at the gene ends were 3 bases for V and 6 bases for J; bases not matched to a gene: 3. The CDR3 sequence is CASSYSGGEDTQYF. CDR3 nucleotides: TGTGCCAGCAGCTATAGCGGGGGGGAGGATACGCAGTATTTT. Together with reference TRBV5-5 and TRBJ2-3, the CDR3 gives the full variable domain: DAGVTQSPTHLIKTRGQQVTLRCSPISGHKSVSWYQQVLGQGPQFIFQYYEKEERGRGNFPDRFSARQFPNYSSELNVNALLLGDSALYLCASSYSGGEDTQYFGPGTRLTVL.

V and J are TRBV7-2 and TRBJ2-4; D gene ambiguous. The germline V gene encodes CDR1 SGHTA and CDR2 FQGNSA. The CDR3 has 14 residues. V was clipped by 1 base and J by 3 bases, with 7 bases between them. The CDR3 reads CASSLESSKNIQYF. Here the CDR3 DNA reads TGTGCCAGCAGCTTAGAGTCCAGCAAAAACATTCAGTACTTC.

This clonotype was observed at least ten times. The chain is built from TRBV5-1 and TRBJ2-2; D might be TRBD1 (5 bases). V was cut by 2 bases and J by 7 bases, with 15 bases left in between. The germline CDR1 and CDR2 sequences are SGHRS and YFSETQ. CDR3 length: 15 amino acids. Here the CDR3 DNA reads TGCGCCAGCAGCTTTGGGGCTCACCAAGGCGGGGAGCTGTTTTTT. It yields the protein CASSFGAHQGGELFF.

This clonotype was recorded many times. The chain joins TRBV27 to TRBJ2-5; 10 nucleotides align to TRBD2. This CDR3 is 17 amino acids long. V shed 3 bases, J shed 5 bases, and the junction held 12 bases outside the gene matches. CDR1 and CDR2 from the germline V gene are MNHEY and SMNVEV (reference sequence). CDR3 nucleotide sequence: TGTGCCAGCAGTTTCCACAAACTAGCGGGACGGCCTGAGACCCAGTACTTC. It yields the protein CASSFHKLAGRPETQYF.

This clonotype showed up just a few times. The chain recombines TRBV12-3 or TRBV12-4 with TRBJ1-1; 7 bases line up with TRBD1. V was clipped by 6 bases and J by 1 base; unmatched bases: 5. The CDR3 covers 14 residues. The CDR3 DNA sequence: TGTGCCAGCAGGCGACAGGGTCGGAACACTGAAGCTTTCTTT. Its protein product is CASRRQGRNTEAFF.

This clonotype was seen only a few times. The gene calls are TRBV5-1 and TRBJ2-2; D uncertain. Germline-derived CDR1 and CDR2 are SGHRS and YFSETQ. Trimming removed 0 bases from V and 6 bases from J, with 9 bases in between. CDR3 length: 14 residues. The CDR3 sequence is CASSLELAPGELFF. CDR3 sequence (DNA): TGCGCCAGCAGCTTGGAATTGGCACCCGGGGAGCTGTTTTTT.

The genes are TRBV14 and TRBJ2-1; TRBD2 agrees at 8 bases. The CDR3 has 16 residues. Unmatched junction bases numbered 12, after V lost 3 bases and J lost 8 bases. Looked up from germline, CDR1 is SGHDN and CDR2 is FVKESK. The CDR3 nucleotides are TGTGCCAGCAGCCAGAAGTTTAGGGCGGGGGGATATGAGCAGTTCTTC. It codes for CASSQKFRAGGYEQFF.

The V gene is TRBV6-5, the J gene TRBJ2-3; D unclear. CDR3 length: 15 amino acids. CDR1 and CDR2 (germline): MNHEY, SVGAGI. V lost 0 bases and J lost 5, with 12 bases in between. In DNA form, the CDR3 reads TGTGCCAGCAGTTACTCGATGGCTGCCCAAGATACGCAGTATTTT. Translating gives CASSYSMAAQDTQYF.

V is TRBV20-1 and J is TRBJ2-3; 8 nucleotides match TRBD2. This CDR3 spans 16 amino acids. Germline assignment: CDR1 DFQATT and CDR2 SNEGSKA (reference sequence). V lost 3 bases and J lost 4; bases outside the gene matches: 12. CDR3 DNA sequence: TGCAGTGCTAGGCACTACAGGCGGGGGGTACCAGATACGCAGTATTTT. This encodes CSARHYRRGVPDTQYF.

The chain employs TRBV12-3 or TRBV12-4 and TRBJ1-2; no definite D call. The CDR3 is made up of 15 amino acids. V was clipped by 7 bases and J by 2 bases, with 17 bases between them. CDR3 sequence: CASIPWEIRNYGYTF. The CDR3 DNA reads as TGTGCCAGCATTCCATGGGAGATTAGGAACTATGGCTACACCTTC.

The genes are TRBV7-2 and TRBJ1-1, with D unclear. V was shortened by 6 bases and J by 10 bases, with 21 bases between the two germline ends. Looked up from germline, CDR1 is SGHTA and CDR2 is FQGNSA. This CDR3 comprises 14 residues. The CDR3 nucleotides read TGTGCCAGCAGGCCACGCAGAGACGGTACCACAGCTTTCTTT. Translated, it gives CASRPRRDGTTAFF.

The rearrangement joins TRBV28 to TRBJ2-3, with D unclear. The CDR3 is 11 amino acids. Germline CDR1 MDHEN, CDR2 SYDVKM. Trimming cost V 4 bases and J 5 bases, with 4 bases left between them. CDR3 region: CASSSEDTQYF. CDR3 coding DNA: TGTGCCAGCAGTTCGGAAGATACGCAGTATTTT. Looking up the rest from reference TRBV28 and TRBJ2-3 gives the full variable domain: DVKVTQSSRYLVKRTGEKVFLECVQDMDHENMFWYRQDPGLGLRLIYFSYDVKMKEKGDIPEGYSVSREKKERFSLILESASTNQTSMYLCASSSEDTQYFGPGTRLTVL.

The V and J genes are TRBV7-8 and TRBJ2-3; D not certain. The CDR3 contains 12 residues. Germline V gives CDR1 SGHVS, CDR2 FQNEAQ. V was cut by 6 bases and J by 2 bases, with 6 bases left in between. CDR3 protein: CASSRHTDTQYF. CDR3 DNA: TGTGCCAGCAGTCGTCACACAGATACGCAGTATTTT.

This clonotype has more than one count but fewer than ten. V usage is TRBV6-5 and J usage is TRBJ1-1; D possibly corresponds to TRBD1 (5 bases). Looked up from germline, CDR1 is MNHEY and CDR2 is SVGAGI. V lost 2 bases, J lost 6 bases, and 16 bases lay in between. This CDR3 is 15 amino acids long. The CDR3 DNA reads TGTGCCAGCAGTTACCTCGGGGGGGGTTCGGCTGAAGCTTTCTTT. Encoded protein: CASSYLGGGSAEAFF.

The chain carries TRBV6-1 and TRBJ2-1; the D gene is possibly TRBD2 (5 bases). There are 13 residues in the CDR3. Germline CDR1 MNHNS, CDR2 SASEGT. The V and J ends lost 8 bases and 8 bases respectively, with 16 bases between them. The CDR3 reads CASGGLTLDEQFF. As DNA, the CDR3 is TGTGCCAGCGGAGGCCTCACGTTAGATGAGCAGTTCTTC.